This section outlines one T cell receptor (beta chain) sequence together with its context. This record comes from a study of cytomegalovirus exposure and HLA in healthy donors. Overall study: Caucasian-associated ancestry cluster membership applied to around 80% of approximately 420 genotyped donors.

The CDR3 has 14 amino acids. V lost 4 bases to trimming and J lost 4 bases, with 12 bases between them. From germline, CDR1 is SGHRS and CDR2 YFSETQ. The PCR ran on 60 Vbeta and 13 Jbeta primers. The protocol was immunoSEQ multiplex PCR, while the TCRdb copy is restricted to in-frame clones and leaves out a portion. This table has 200,000 to 300,000 clones, approximately 84% appearing once. The chain is built from TRBV5-1 and TRBJ1-3; tentative D call: TRBD1 (5 bases). The receptor's source is a woman in her thirties or forties in good health and CMV-seropositive. Source material: PBMCs. The CDR3 bases are TGCGCCAGCAGCCCGGCAGGGTCCGGAAACACCATATATTTT. Translated, it gives CASSPAGSGNTIYF. Full variable domain (remainder filled in from reference TRBV5-1 and TRBJ1-3): KAGVTQTPRYLIKTRGQQVTLSCSPISGHRSVSWYQQTPGQGLQFLFEYFSETQRNKGNFPGRFSGRQFSNSRSEMNVSTLELGDSALYLCASSPAGSGNTIYFGEGSWLTVV.